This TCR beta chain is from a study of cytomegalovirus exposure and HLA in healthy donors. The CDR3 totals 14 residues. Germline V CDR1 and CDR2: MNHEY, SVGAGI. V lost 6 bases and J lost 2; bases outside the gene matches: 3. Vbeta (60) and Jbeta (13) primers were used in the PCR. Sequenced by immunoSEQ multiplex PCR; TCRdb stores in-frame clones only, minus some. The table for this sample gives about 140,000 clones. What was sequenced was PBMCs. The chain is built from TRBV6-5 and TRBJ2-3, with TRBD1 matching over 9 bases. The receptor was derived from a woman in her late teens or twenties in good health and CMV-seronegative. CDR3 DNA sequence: TGTGCCAGCAGGAACAGGGGGCTCACAGATACGCAGTATTTT. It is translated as CASRNRGLTDTQYF.